A single sample gave rise to the 29 T cell receptor beta chains below, sequenced in a study of CD8 T cells in ankylosing spondylitis. Study-wide results and caveats: The study identified a TCR beta motif of under ten highly homologous variants that appeared characteristic of ankylosing spondylitis blood.

TCRdb re-analysed the 5' RACE reads in MiXCR, keeping a single row per CDR3 protein. There are some 700,000 distinct CDR3 sequences in the sample; roughly 20% occur only once, and around 19% lies in the top ten. No antigen has been assigned to these receptors. The sequenced material came from blood, either unsorted or a sorted T cell fraction (not recorded which). Receptor source: a male donor with ankylosing spondylitis.

The V gene is TRBV11-2, the J gene TRBJ1-1, with D unclear. Trimming took 5 bases from V and 11 from J, leaving 15 bases between them. The CDR3 has 12 residues. From germline, CDR1 is SGHAT and CDR2 FQNNGV. The CDR3 here is CASSLGTRVAFF. The CDR3 nucleotides are TGTGCCAGCAGCCTCGGAACGCGGGTGGCTTTCTTT.

This rearrangement joins TRBV24-1 to TRBJ2-3; 14 bases agree with TRBD2. This CDR3 is built from 17 residues. J lost 4 bases, V lost 4 bases, and 6 bases had no gene match. Germline values: CDR1 KGHDR, CDR2 SFDVKD. CDR3 region: CATSDPGTSGSADTQYF. In nucleotides, the CDR3 is TGTGCCACCAGTGACCCTGGGACTAGCGGGAGCGCAGATACGCAGTATTTT.

The chain uses TRBV7-8 and TRBJ2-1, with 11 bases that match TRBD2. The germline V gene encodes CDR1 SGHVS and CDR2 FQNEAQ. CDR3 length equals 16 residues. V lost 6 bases to trimming and J lost 6 bases; unmatched junction nucleotides: 10. CDR3 DNA sequence: TGTGCCAGCAGTTTCATTAGCGGGGGGGCCCGCAATGAGCAGTTCTTC. Its translation: CASSFISGGARNEQFF.

The chain employs TRBV5-5 and TRBJ1-4; no clear D. CDR3 length: 15 amino acids. Germline CDR1 SGHKS, CDR2 YYEKEE (reference sequence). Trimming stripped 0 bases from V and 5 bases from J, with 11 bases between. The CDR3 is CASSLVTLPNEKLFF. In DNA form, the CDR3 reads TGTGCCAGCAGCTTGGTAACCTTACCAAATGAAAAACTGTTTTTT.

The chain has TRBV15 and TRBJ2-3; tentatively, D is TRBD1 (6 bases). V was clipped by 3 bases and J by 3 bases, with 13 bases between them. The CDR3 length is 15 residues. The germline CDR1 and CDR2 sequences are LNHNV and YYDKDF (reference sequence). The CDR3 loop reads CATSSDRILTDTQYF. CDR3 DNA sequence: TGTGCCACCAGCAGTGACAGGATTTTAACAGATACGCAGTATTTT.

The rearrangement links TRBV4-1 to TRBJ1-2; unclear D gene. Germline CDR1 MGHRA, CDR2 YSYEKL. This CDR3 comprises 14 residues. V lost 5 bases and J 4 bases, leaving 14 bases between the germline ends. The CDR3 region has the DNA TGCGCCAGCAGCTACAGATTTCCAGGCTATGGCTACACCTTC. It encodes CASSYRFPGYGYTF.

This clonotype was picked up a small number of times. V is TRBV7-9 and J is TRBJ1-5; the D gene is possibly TRBD1 (5 bases). V gave up 2 bases and J gave up 11 bases, with 19 bases separating them. Germline CDR1 SEHNR, CDR2 FQNEAQ (reference sequence). The CDR3 spans 15 residues. DNA for the CDR3: TGTGCCAGCAGCTTATCCCCGCAGGGTCTCGAAACCCAGCATTTT. This translates into CASSLSPQGLETQHF.

The rearrangement uses TRBV28 and TRBJ1-4; the D gene is possibly TRBD1 (5 bases). Trimming removed 6 bases at V and 3 bases at J, with 14 bases between. CDR3 length equals 15 residues. The V gene's germline CDR1 is MDHEN and CDR2 SYDVKM. CDR3 sequence: CASRRGSGSNEKLFF. The CDR3 DNA reads TGTGCCAGCAGGCGGGGGAGCGGATCTAATGAAAAACTGTTTTTT.

This clonotype was detected ten times or more. The chain carries TRBV12-3 or TRBV12-4 and TRBJ1-5, with TRBD1 matching 11 bases. The V segment lost 5 bases and the J segment 9 bases; nucleotides outside the gene matches: 6. This CDR3 is 14 amino acids long. In nucleotides, the CDR3 is TGTGCCAGCAGTCCCGGGACAGGGGGTCGGCCCCAGCATTTT. Translation gives CASSPGTGGRPQHF.

V is TRBV7-7 and J is TRBJ2-5; 8 nucleotides agree with TRBD2. V lost 4 bases, J lost 5 bases, and 18 bases stayed unmatched. Germline CDR1 is SSHAT and CDR2 is FNYEAQ (reference sequence). This CDR3 has 18 amino acids. This chain's CDR3 is CASSSMPTTREAGETQYF. The CDR3 nucleotides read TGTGCCAGCAGCTCTATGCCGACTACGCGGGAGGCTGGTGAGACCCAGTACTTC.

The chain recombines TRBV10-1 with TRBJ1-1; 8 nucleotides align to TRBD1. The V and J ends lost 3 bases and 10 bases, in that order; junction bases with no gene match: 4. The length of the CDR3 is 12 residues. Looked up from germline, CDR1 is WNHNN and CDR2 is SYGVQD (reference sequence). CDR3 DNA: TGCGCCAGCAGTGACTCCGGACAGGGAGCTTTCTTT. Translated: CASSDSGQGAFF.

This clonotype was counted a few times. The chain is built from TRBV3-1 and TRBJ2-1; 8 bases line up with TRBD2. J gave up 6 bases and V 1 base, and 5 bases lay outside the gene matches. The CDR3 totals 15 residues. Germline lookup yields CDR1 LGHDT and CDR2 YNNKEL (reference sequence). The CDR3 region has the DNA TGTGCCAGCAGCCAAGTAGCGGGGAAACCCAATGAGCAGTTCTTC. Translated, it gives CASSQVAGKPNEQFF.

The genes are TRBV6-1 and TRBJ1-1; TRBD1 agrees at 7 bases. The germline V gene has CDR1 MNHNS and CDR2 SASEGT. This CDR3 has 16 residues. The V segment lost 6 bases and the J segment 8 bases; nucleotides outside the gene matches: 18. CDR3 loop: CASRPPSTGQFGEAFF. For the CDR3, the DNA is TGTGCCAGCAGACCTCCTTCGACAGGGCAGTTCGGGGAAGCTTTCTTT.

V and J are TRBV7-9 and TRBJ2-5; no definite D call. Germline V lookup: CDR1 SEHNR, CDR2 FQNEAQ (reference sequence). V was pared by 2 bases and J by 0 bases, with 13 bases between. The CDR3 covers 16 residues. CDR3 protein: CASSLTPLGNQETQYF. CDR3 nucleotide sequence: TGTGCCAGCAGCTTAACCCCGTTGGGAAACCAAGAGACCCAGTACTTC. Together with reference TRBV7-9 and TRBJ2-5, the CDR3 gives the full variable domain: DTGVSQNPRHKITKRGQNVTFRCDPISEHNRLYWYRQTLGQGPEFLTYFQNEAQLEKSRLLSDRFSAERPKGSFSTLEIQRTEQGDSAMYLCASSLTPLGNQETQYFGPGTRLLVL.

This clonotype was detected only a few times. This chain connects TRBV5-5 to TRBJ2-1, with 14 bases that match TRBD2. This CDR3 comprises 15 residues. Looked up from germline, CDR1 is SGHKS and CDR2 is YYEKEE (reference sequence). Trimming took 0 bases from V and 11 from J; bases not matched to a gene: 4. CDR3 sequence (DNA): TGTGCCAGCAGCTTGGGGACTAGCGGGGGGCAAAAGCAGTTCTTC. Its protein is CASSLGTSGGQKQFF. The whole variable domain, remainder taken from reference TRBV5-5 and TRBJ2-1, is DAGVTQSPTHLIKTRGQQVTLRCSPISGHKSVSWYQQVLGQGPQFIFQYYEKEERGRGNFPDRFSARQFPNYSSELNVNALLLGDSALYLCASSLGTSGGQKQFFGPGTRLTVL.

The CDR3 nucleotides are TGCGCCACCGGACCGGGATCCTGGCCAGGCGGAGAGACCCAGTACTTC. Translating it yields CATGPGSWPGGETQYF. This sequence joins TRBV5-1 and TRBJ2-5; tentatively, D is TRBD2 (5 bases). This CDR3 has 16 residues. Germline V lookup: CDR1 SGHRS, CDR2 YFSETQ. Between the trimmed V and J ends, which lost 9 bases and 4 bases, there was a span of 25 bases.

This clonotype was counted only a few times. The chain combines TRBV7-2 with TRBJ1-1, with a possible D match to TRBD1 (5 bases). Germline V gene lookup returns CDR1 SGHTA and CDR2 FQGNSA. V gave up 4 bases and J gave up 1 base, with 13 bases separating them. This CDR3 region has 15 residues. As DNA, the CDR3 is TGTGCCAGCAGCTCCGAGGGGCAACCGAACACTGAAGCTTTCTTT. Protein sequence: CASSSEGQPNTEAFF.

The chain uses TRBV25-1 and TRBJ2-1, with 11 bases matching TRBD2. This CDR3 comprises 17 residues. Germline CDR1 MGHDK, CDR2 SYGVNS. After removal of 2 bases from V and 2 bases from J, the junction contained 5 bases not matched to a gene. The DNA for the CDR3 is TGTGCCAGCAGTGAAGCGGTACTAGCGGGGGCCTACAATGAGCAGTTCTTC. Encoded protein: CASSEAVLAGAYNEQFF. The variable domain in full, with the rest retrieved from reference TRBV25-1 and TRBJ2-1, is EADIYQTPRYLVIGTGKKITLECSQTMGHDKMYWYQQDPGMELHLIHYSYGVNSTEKGDLSSESTVSRIRTEHFPLTLESARPSHTSQYLCASSEAVLAGAYNEQFFGPGTRLTVL.

The chain recombines TRBV29-1 with TRBJ1-2; 9 bases align to TRBD1. The CDR3 has 12 amino acids. With V trimmed by 7 bases and J by 5 bases, 5 bases remained unmatched. CDR1 is SQVTM, CDR2 ANQGSEA, per germline. CDR3 residues: CSAEGQGYGYTF. The CDR3 nucleotides are TGCAGCGCCGAGGGACAGGGATATGGCTACACCTTC.

This clonotype appeared a few times. V is TRBV10-3 and J is TRBJ2-1; D is perhaps TRBD2 (5 bases). CDR1 ENHRY and CDR2 SYGVKD come from the germline V gene. The V end was cut by 1 base, the J end by 5 bases, with 12 bases between. This CDR3 region has 15 residues. CDR3 in amino acids: CAISEYPAGNNEQFF. CDR3 in DNA: TGTGCCATCAGTGAGTACCCTGCCGGGAACAATGAGCAGTTCTTC.

This clonotype came up a few times. The chain recombines TRBV12-3 or TRBV12-4 with TRBJ2-5, with D perhaps matching TRBD2 (6 bases). This CDR3 region has 14 residues. V lost 5 bases and J 4 bases, leaving 14 bases between the germline ends. CDR3 sequence (DNA): TGTGCCAGCAGTCCCAACCGGGGGTCAGAGACCCAGTACTTC. It yields the protein CASSPNRGSETQYF.

CDR3 region: CASYPWDRRAQPQHF. CDR3 sequence (DNA): TGTGCCAGCTACCCTTGGGACAGGCGTGCTCAGCCCCAGCATTTT. This chain uses TRBV21-1 with TRBJ1-5; TRBD1 is the table's D call, not checked against the DNA. TRBV21-1 is an annotated pseudogene. There are 15 residues in the CDR3.

This clonotype occurred a few times. The chain has TRBV5-1 and TRBJ2-7; D is perhaps TRBD1 (5 bases). The germline gives CDR1 SGHRS, CDR2 YFSETQ. V lost 0 bases and J 1 base, leaving 8 bases between the germline ends. This CDR3 is 14 amino acids long. The DNA for the CDR3 is TGCGCCAGCAGCTTGGAAAAGGGGTCCTACGAGCAGTACTTC. Translating gives CASSLEKGSYEQYF.

This clonotype occurred once. A junction end diverges from the germline sequence, so it may reflect a read error. V is TRBV12-3 or TRBV12-4 and J is TRBJ2-5; a possible D gene is TRBD2 (5 bases). The CDR3 is made up of 15 amino acids. The DNA of the CDR3 is TGTGCCAGCAGTTTCGAGGGAGTGGGCCAAGAGAACCAGTACTTC. Protein product: CASSFEGVGQENQYF.

This clonotype appeared a few times. The CDR3 is CASSTTSGLNEQFF. The CDR3 bases are TGCGCCAGCAGCACGACTAGCGGGCTCAATGAGCAGTTCTTC. The chain uses TRBV5-1 and TRBJ2-1, with 10 bases aligning to TRBD2. J lost 6 bases, V lost 4 bases, and 4 bases had no gene match. This CDR3 region has 14 residues. Germline V CDR1 and CDR2: SGHRS, YFSETQ.

This clonotype has a handful of counts. This chain uses TRBV5-1 with TRBJ2-3; D is undetermined. V was shortened by 0 bases and J by 11 bases, with 16 bases between the two germline ends. The CDR3 is 14 amino acids. Germline loops: CDR1 SGHRS, CDR2 YFSETQ. The CDR3 DNA is TGCGCCAGCAGCTTGGGAGAACTATCGGTCGAGCAGTATTTT. It yields the protein CASSLGELSVEQYF.

The rearrangement uses TRBV28 and TRBJ1-4; tentative D call: TRBD1 (5 bases). The ends were cut back, 1 base at V and 0 bases at J, with 9 bases in the middle. CDR1 is MDHEN and CDR2 is SYDVKM in the germline V gene. There are 16 residues in the CDR3. CDR3 residues: CASSLSGKATNEKLFF. The CDR3 nucleotides are TGTGCCAGCAGTTTATCAGGGAAAGCAACTAATGAAAAACTGTTTTTT.

This clonotype was detected a few times. The rearrangement uses TRBV4-2 and TRBJ1-2; D gene unclear. The V gene's germline CDR1 is LGHNA and CDR2 YNFKEQ. V gave up 2 bases and J gave up 0 bases, with 10 bases separating them. The length of the CDR3 is 15 residues. The CDR3 loop reads CASSQLGRTNYGYTF. The CDR3 DNA is TGTGCCAGCAGCCAATTGGGCAGGACTAACTATGGCTACACCTTC.

This chain joins TRBV4-2 and TRBJ2-5; TRBD1 matches at 9 bases. V lost 0 bases, J lost 5 bases, and 7 bases stayed unmatched. The CDR3 covers 16 residues. Germline V lookup: CDR1 LGHNA, CDR2 YNFKEQ. CDR3 bases: TGTGCCAGCAGCCAAGATTTGGGACAGGGTGAGGAGACCCAGTACTTC. It is translated as CASSQDLGQGEETQYF.